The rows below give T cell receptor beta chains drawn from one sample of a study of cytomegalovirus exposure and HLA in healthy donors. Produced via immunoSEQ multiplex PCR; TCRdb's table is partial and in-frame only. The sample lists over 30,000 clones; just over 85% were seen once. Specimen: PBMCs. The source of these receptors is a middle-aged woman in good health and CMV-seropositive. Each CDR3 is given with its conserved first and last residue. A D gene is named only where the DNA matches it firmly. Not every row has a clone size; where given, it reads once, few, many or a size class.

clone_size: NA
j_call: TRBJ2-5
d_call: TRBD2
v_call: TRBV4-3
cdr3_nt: TGCGCCAGCAGCCAAGAGTCGTATATAGCGGGGAGAGAGACCCAGTACTTC
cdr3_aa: CASSQESYIAGRETQYF

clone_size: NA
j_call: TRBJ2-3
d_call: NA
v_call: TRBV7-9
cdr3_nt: TGTGCCAGCAGCACGGGAGCTAATAAGCTCACGCAGTATTTT
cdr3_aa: CASSTGANKLTQYF

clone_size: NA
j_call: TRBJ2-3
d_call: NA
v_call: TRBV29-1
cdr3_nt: TGCAGCGTTGATAGGCCCCAGGGCACAGATACGCAGTATTTT
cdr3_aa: CSVDRPQGTDTQYF

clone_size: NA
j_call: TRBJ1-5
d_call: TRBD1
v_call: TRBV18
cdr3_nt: TGTGCCAGCTCACCCGGGACAGGGAGCAATCAGCCCCAGCATTTT
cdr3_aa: CASSPGTGSNQPQHF

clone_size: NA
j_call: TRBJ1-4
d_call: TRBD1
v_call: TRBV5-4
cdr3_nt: TGTGCCAGCAGCTTGGGACAGGGGGCAGGTGAAAAACTGTTTTTT
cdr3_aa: CASSLGQGAGEKLFF

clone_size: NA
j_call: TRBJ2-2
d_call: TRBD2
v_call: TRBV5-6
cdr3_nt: TGTGCCAGCAGCACGGCGACTAGCGGGGGTCCTCGGAAGCTGTTTTTT
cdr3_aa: CASSTATSGGPRKLFF

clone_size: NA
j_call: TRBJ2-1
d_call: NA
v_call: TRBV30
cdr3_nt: TGTGCCTGGAGTGTAACGGCAGCGGATGAGCAGTTCTTC
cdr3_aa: CAWSVTAADEQFF

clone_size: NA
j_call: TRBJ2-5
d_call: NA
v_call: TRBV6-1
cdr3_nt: TGTGCCAGCAGTGAAAAGACAAGGGAGACCCAGTACTTC
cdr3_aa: CASSEKTRETQYF

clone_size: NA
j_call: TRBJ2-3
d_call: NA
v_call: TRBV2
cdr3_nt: TGTGCCAGCAGTGTCAGGGCATTGACAGATACGCAGTATTTT
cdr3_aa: CASSVRALTDTQYF

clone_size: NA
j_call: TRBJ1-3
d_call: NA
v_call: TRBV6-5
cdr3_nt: TGTGCCAGCAGTGCCTCTTCGAGGCCGCACACCATATATTTT
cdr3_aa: CASSASSRPHTIYF

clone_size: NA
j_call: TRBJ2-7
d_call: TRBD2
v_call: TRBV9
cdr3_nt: TGTGCCAGCAGCGTAGGTCTTAGCGGGGGGCCCAATCACGAGCAGTACTTC
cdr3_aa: CASSVGLSGGPNHEQYF

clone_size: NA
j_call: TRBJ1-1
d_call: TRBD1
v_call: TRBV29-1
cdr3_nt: TGCAGCGTTGAATCGCCCGGGACAGGGAGTGAAGCTTTCTTT
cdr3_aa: CSVESPGTGSEAFF

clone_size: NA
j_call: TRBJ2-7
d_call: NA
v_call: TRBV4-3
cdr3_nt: TGCGCCAGCAGCCAAGTAATGGAGGGCGAGCAGTACTTC
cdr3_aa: CASSQVMEGEQYF

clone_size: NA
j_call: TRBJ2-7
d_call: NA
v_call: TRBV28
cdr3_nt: TGTGCCAGCCTGGGAACAGGCGGCTCCTACGAGCAGTACTTC
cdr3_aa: CASLGTGGSYEQYF

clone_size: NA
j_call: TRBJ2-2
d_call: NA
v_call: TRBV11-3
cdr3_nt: TGTGCCAGCAGCCGAGACAGTTCCAGAAACACCGGGGAGCTGTTTTTT
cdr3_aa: CASSRDSSRNTGELFF

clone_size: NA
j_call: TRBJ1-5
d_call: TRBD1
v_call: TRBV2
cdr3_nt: TGTGCCAGCAGTGGGGGACAGGGGAATCAGCCCCAGCATTTT
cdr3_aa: CASSGGQGNQPQHF

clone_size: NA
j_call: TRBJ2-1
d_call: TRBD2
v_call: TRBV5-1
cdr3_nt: TGCGCCAGCAGCGAGACTAGCGGGTTCGACAATGAGCAGTTCTTC
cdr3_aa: CASSETSGFDNEQFF

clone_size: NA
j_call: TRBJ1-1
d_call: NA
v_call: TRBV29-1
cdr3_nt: TGCAGCGTTGTCGGACAATTTCTCGATCCTGAAGCTTTCTTT
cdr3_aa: CSVVGQFLDPEAFF

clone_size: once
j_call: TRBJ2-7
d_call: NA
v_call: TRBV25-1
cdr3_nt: TGTGCCAGCAGTCAGGGGCACAATTTAGGGTACGAGCAGTACTTC
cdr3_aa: CASSQGHNLGYEQYF

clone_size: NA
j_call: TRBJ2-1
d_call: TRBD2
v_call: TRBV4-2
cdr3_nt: TGTGCCAGCAGCCAAGGCCCGAGCGGGGGTTACAATGAGCAGTTCTTC
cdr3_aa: CASSQGPSGGYNEQFF